Following are 20 T cell receptor beta chains from one sample sequenced in a study of beta chain features in type 1 diabetes. The investigators reverse transcribed all of the isolated RNA, so they sequenced expressed TCRB transcripts. Sequencing was performed with immunoSEQ multiplex PCR; in TCRdb, only in-frame clones are kept and a portion is missing. The sample lists about 240,000 clones, about 26% occurring once. The sample taken for sequencing was central memory CD4+ T cells from blood. All receptors derive from a man aged 25-40 years in good health.

This chain connects TRBV7-2 to TRBJ2-5; TRBD1 might be the D (6 bases). The germline V and J ends were trimmed by 5 bases and 2 bases, with 15 bases remaining between them. The germline V gene encodes CDR1 SGHTA and CDR2 FQGNSA. The CDR3 is 15 amino acids. This CDR3 reads CASSESQGRQETQYF. Here the CDR3 DNA reads TGTGCCAGCAGCGAAAGTCAGGGGCGGCAAGAGACCCAGTACTTC.

This clone is a singleton in its sample. The rearrangement joins TRBV5-4 to TRBJ2-1, with a tentative D call TRBD2 (5 bases). V lost 4 bases, J lost 8 bases, and 13 bases lay in between. The CDR3 totals 13 residues. Germline lookup yields CDR1 SGHNT and CDR2 YYREEE (reference sequence). The DNA of the CDR3 is TGTGCCAGCAGCCTGAATCGGGAAGATGAGCAGTTCTTC. It codes for CASSLNREDEQFF.

The chain uses TRBV18 and TRBJ1-2; 7 bases align to TRBD1. The CDR3 consists of 14 residues. The germline V gene has CDR1 KGHSH and CDR2 LQKENI. V trimming: 4 bases; J trimming: 4 bases; junction bases outside the gene matches: 6. The CDR3: CASSLGGGFYGYTF. CDR3 in DNA: TGTGCCAGCTCACTTGGAGGGGGCTTCTATGGCTACACCTTC.

The V and J genes are TRBV2 and TRBJ2-5; 7 bases are a match to TRBD2. Germline trimming cut 3 bases from V and 3 bases from J; bases unmatched to any gene: 10. This CDR3 is built from 16 residues. Germline V gives CDR1 SNHLY, CDR2 FYNNEI. The CDR3 here is CASSDVSWGGKETQYF. Written as DNA, the CDR3 is TGTGCCAGCAGTGATGTCTCATGGGGAGGGAAAGAGACCCAGTACTTC. Complete variable domain (other parts from reference TRBV2 and TRBJ2-5): EPEVTQTPSHQVTQMGQEVILRCVPISNHLYFYWYRQILGQKVEFLVSFYNNEISEKSEIFDDQFSVERPDGSNFTLKIRSTKLEDSAMYFCASSDVSWGGKETQYFGPGTRLLVL.

This sequence joins TRBV15 and TRBJ1-5; D is undetermined. Germline lookup yields CDR1 LNHNV and CDR2 YYDKDF (reference sequence). Trimming pared 8 bases from V and 3 bases from J, leaving 8 bases between. The length of the CDR3 is 12 residues. The CDR3 protein is CATRGSNQPQHF. As DNA, the CDR3 is TGTGCCACCCGAGGCTCCAATCAGCCCCAGCATTTT.

The chain couples TRBV27 to TRBJ2-7; 7 bases are shared with TRBD1. There are 14 residues in the CDR3. J gave up 4 bases and V 7 bases, and 10 bases lay outside the gene matches. Germline-derived CDR1 and CDR2 are MNHEY and SMNVEV (reference sequence). The chain's CDR3 is CASTRTGAGYEQYF. Here the CDR3 DNA reads TGTGCCAGCACCCGCACAGGGGCCGGATACGAGCAGTACTTC.

V usage is TRBV4-3 and J usage is TRBJ2-3, with D perhaps matching TRBD2 (5 bases). Germline values: CDR1 LGHNA, CDR2 YSLEER. The germline V and J ends were trimmed by 3 bases and 1 base, with 17 bases remaining between them. The CDR3 is made up of 17 amino acids. In DNA form, the CDR3 reads TGCGCCAGCAGCCAGACCTCGCTAGCCTCGGGCACAGATACGCAGTATTTT. Protein sequence: CASSQTSLASGTDTQYF.

The chain has TRBV18 and TRBJ2-2; 7 bases line up with TRBD1. V lost 3 bases to trimming and J lost 1 base; unmatched junction nucleotides: 2. There are 15 residues in the CDR3. The germline V gene encodes CDR1 KGHSH and CDR2 LQKENI. CDR3 protein: CASSPDRMNTGELFF. The CDR3, as DNA: TGTGCCAGCTCACCGGACAGGATGAACACCGGGGAGCTGTTTTTT.

V usage is TRBV4-3 and J usage is TRBJ1-2; possible D gene TRBD1, 6 bases. The ends were cut back, 5 bases at V and 5 bases at J, with 12 bases in the middle. The CDR3 length is 13 residues. Germline assignment: CDR1 LGHNA and CDR2 YSLEER. This CDR3 is CASSNDRLYGYTF. The DNA of the CDR3 is TGCGCCAGCAGCAACGACAGGCTTTATGGCTACACCTTC.

The rearrangement uses TRBV6-5 and TRBJ2-7; the match to TRBD2 covers 7 bases. The CDR3 is made up of 13 amino acids. The germline CDR1 and CDR2 sequences are MNHEY and SVGAGI. The V gene end was trimmed by 6 bases and the J gene end by 5 bases; junction bases not matched to a gene: 7. This chain's CDR3 is CASRILASDEQYF. The CDR3 nucleotides read TGTGCCAGCAGAATACTAGCGTCCGACGAGCAGTACTTC.

This clone was counted only a few times. The rearrangement joins TRBV5-1 to TRBJ2-7, with D unclear. This CDR3 contains 14 residues. V was trimmed by 2 bases and J by 0 bases, leaving 9 bases between them. Germline CDR1 SGHRS, CDR2 YFSETQ. The CDR3 loop is CASSFSGPSYEQYF. The CDR3, as DNA: TGCGCCAGCAGCTTCTCTGGACCCTCCTACGAGCAGTACTTC.

The sample holds a few counts of this clone. V is TRBV7-9 and J is TRBJ1-1; the D is unclear. CDR3 size: 13 residues. Germline V lookup: CDR1 SEHNR, CDR2 FQNEAQ (reference sequence). Deletions cut 2 bases from V and 1 base from J, with 5 bases between. In nucleotides, the CDR3 is TGTGCCAGCAGCTTATTGTCGAACACTGAAGCTTTCTTT. Residues: CASSLLSNTEAFF.

A few counts support this clone. The gene calls are TRBV5-4 and TRBJ2-3, with a possible D match to TRBD2 (7 bases). Germline V lookup: CDR1 SGHNT, CDR2 YYREEE (reference sequence). This CDR3 comprises 15 residues. The germline V and J ends were trimmed by 7 bases and 3 bases, with 18 bases remaining between them. The CDR3 DNA sequence: TGTGCCAGCTCACTGGCCCGGGGGGCGACAGATACGCAGTATTTT. It encodes CASSLARGATDTQYF. The full variable domain, in which reference TRBV5-4 and TRBJ2-3 provide the parts outside the CDR3, is ETGVTQSPTHLIKTRGQQVTLRCSSQSGHNTVSWYQQALGQGPQFIFQYYREEENGRGNFPPRFSGLQFPNYSSELNVNALELDDSALYLCASSLARGATDTQYFGPGTRLTVL.

The chain is built from TRBV28 and TRBJ1-5; D remains ambiguous. The germline gives CDR1 MDHEN, CDR2 SYDVKM. V was cut by 6 bases and J by 4 bases, with 10 bases left in between. There are 13 residues in the CDR3. The CDR3 bases are TGTGCCAGCAGCCCAGCGCTGAATCAGCCCCAGCATTTT. Translated, it gives CASSPALNQPQHF.

The rearrangement joins TRBV5-1 to TRBJ2-1, with D possibly matching TRBD1 (6 bases). Trimming took off 8 bases at V and 3 bases at J, with 18 bases between the two ends. The CDR3 loop spans 15 amino acids. Looked up from germline, CDR1 is SGHRS and CDR2 is YFSETQ. The CDR3 coding sequence is TGCGCCAGTAACGCACAGGGAAATATCTACAATGAGCAGTTCTTC. As protein: CASNAQGNIYNEQFF.

In this sample, this clone turned up a few times. The V gene is TRBV7-2, the J gene TRBJ2-7; tentative D call: TRBD2 (5 bases). Trimming removed 2 bases at V and 5 bases at J, with 13 bases between. This CDR3 has 14 amino acids. Germline V CDR1 and CDR2: SGHTA, FQGNSA. The CDR3 sequence is CASSLRQRINEQYF. The CDR3, as DNA: TGTGCCAGCAGCTTAAGGCAGCGGATAAACGAGCAGTACTTC. The full variable domain, its missing parts supplied by reference TRBV7-2 and TRBJ2-7, is GAGVSQSPSNKVTEKGKDVELRCDPISGHTALYWYRQSLGQGLEFLIYFQGNSAPDKSGLPSDRFSAERTGGSVSTLTIQRTQQEDSAVYLCASSLRQRINEQYFGPGTRLTVT.

This clone was found many times. The chain is built from TRBV19 and TRBJ2-7; 8 bases are shared with TRBD2. The CDR3 totals 16 residues. The germline gives CDR1 LNHDA, CDR2 SQIVND (reference sequence). Trimming at V came to 1 base and at J to 4 bases, leaving 9 bases not matched to a gene. The CDR3 reads CASSIGSGSPFYEQYF. CDR3 in DNA: TGTGCCAGTAGTATAGGAAGCGGGAGCCCGTTTTACGAGCAGTACTTC.

This clone was counted between two and nine times. Other DNA sequences of this sample code for an identical CDR3. The rearrangement joins TRBV7-2 to TRBJ2-7; 12 bases are a match to TRBD2. Germline V gene sequence: CDR1 SGHTA, CDR2 FQGNSA. The CDR3 is made up of 15 amino acids. V lost 3 bases to trimming and J lost 2 bases; unmatched junction nucleotides: 2. The CDR3 is CASSLGLAGTYEQYF. The CDR3 nucleotides read TGTGCCAGCAGCTTGGGACTAGCGGGCACCTACGAGCAGTACTTC.

The count of this clone is one. This sequence joins TRBV5-4 and TRBJ2-2; TRBD2 matches at 8 bases. The CDR3 is 17 residues long. Per germline, CDR1 SGHNT and CDR2 YYREEE (reference sequence). J was trimmed by 0 bases and V by 5 bases; bases with no gene match: 9. CDR3 protein: CASRHGTSGTNTGELFF. The CDR3 bases are TGTGCCAGCAGACACGGTACTAGCGGTACGAACACCGGGGAGCTGTTTTTT.

This clone has more than one count but fewer than ten. The J gene is TRBJ2-1, the V gene TRBV2; 7 bases agree with TRBD2. In germline, CDR1 is SNHLY, CDR2 FYNNEI. Trimming at V came to 7 bases and at J to 14 bases, leaving 14 bases not matched to a gene. The CDR3 has 13 residues. In DNA form, the CDR3 reads TGTGCCAGCAAAGGGGAGGGCGACTCGGGGGAGTTCTTC. Its protein is CASKGEGDSGEFF.